This TCR beta chain was sequenced in a study of neurological immune-mediated disorders. The V gene lost 0 bases and the J gene lost 3 bases, with 9 bases spanning the gap. CDR1 SEHNR and CDR2 FQNEAQ come from the germline V gene (reference sequence). The CDR3 runs to 14 residues. cDNA was made by 5'RACE with 10-nucleotide random UMIs. One entry per CDR3 protein, called by TCRdb with MiXCR from the 5' RACE reads. The sample lists roughly 70,000 distinct CDR3 sequences, about 4.2% occurring once. This clonotype has ten or more counts. This TCR was sampled from a man aged 25 to 40 with multiple sclerosis. The chain recombines TRBV7-9 with TRBJ2-7; possibly TRBD2 for D (5 bases). Sequenced: PBMCs. The CDR3: CASSLAGEIYEQYF. CDR3 DNA: TGTGCCAGCAGCTTAGCCGGGGAAATCTACGAGCAGTACTTC.